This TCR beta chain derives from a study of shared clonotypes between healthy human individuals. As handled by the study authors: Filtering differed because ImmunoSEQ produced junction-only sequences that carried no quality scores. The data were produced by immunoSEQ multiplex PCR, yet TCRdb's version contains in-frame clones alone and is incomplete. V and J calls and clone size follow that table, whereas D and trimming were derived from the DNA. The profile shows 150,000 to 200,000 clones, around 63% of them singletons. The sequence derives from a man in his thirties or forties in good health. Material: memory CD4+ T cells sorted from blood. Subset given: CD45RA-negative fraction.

CDR3 sequence: CASSWGDGDQPQHF. CDR3 nucleotides: TGTGCCAGCAGTTGGGGGGACGGAGATCAGCCCCAGCATTTT. The gene calls are TRBV5-6 and TRBJ1-5; possibly TRBD1 for D (5 bases). The CDR3 contains 14 residues. CDR1 SGHDT and CDR2 YYEEEE come from the germline V gene. V lost 5 bases and J lost 5, with 14 bases in between.